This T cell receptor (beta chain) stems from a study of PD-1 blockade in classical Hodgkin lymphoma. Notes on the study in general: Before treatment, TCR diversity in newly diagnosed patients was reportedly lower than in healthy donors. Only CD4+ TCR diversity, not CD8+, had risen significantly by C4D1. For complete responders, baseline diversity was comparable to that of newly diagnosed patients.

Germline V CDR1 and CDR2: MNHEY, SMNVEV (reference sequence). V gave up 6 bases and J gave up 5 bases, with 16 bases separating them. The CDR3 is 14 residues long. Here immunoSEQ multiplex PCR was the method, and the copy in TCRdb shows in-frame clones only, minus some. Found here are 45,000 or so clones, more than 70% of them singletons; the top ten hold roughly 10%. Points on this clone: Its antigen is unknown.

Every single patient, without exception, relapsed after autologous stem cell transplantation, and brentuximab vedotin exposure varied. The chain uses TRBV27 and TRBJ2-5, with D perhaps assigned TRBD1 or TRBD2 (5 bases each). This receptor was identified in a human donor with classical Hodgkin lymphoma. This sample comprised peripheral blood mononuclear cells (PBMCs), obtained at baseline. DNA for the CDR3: TGTGCCAGCAGCCCCAGTCAGGGACGGGAGACCCAGTACTTC. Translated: CASSPSQGRETQYF.